This TCR beta chain was captured in a study of regulatory T cells in long-lasting Graves disease (dated by TCRdb to about 2021). Describing the broader study: To count as having persistent Graves' disease, a patient had to have received antithyroid drug treatment for over 5 years with TSH receptor autoantibodies remaining persistently positive. Patients with persistent Graves' disease were compared with patients with newly diagnosed Graves' disease using TCR sequencing and RNA sequencing of peripheral blood. The study was registered as a clinical trial and conducted in China. A total of 33 samples were covered by TCR sequencing, comprising some 13 persistent and about 20 newly diagnosed Graves' disease patients. Antithyroid drugs had been taken for 8.5 to 12 years on average by persistent Graves' disease patients in the clinical cohort.

Study-wide findings and limitations: Only the TCR beta chain was sequenced and analyzed. The small sample size was acknowledged by the authors as a limitation that may reduce accuracy. Compared with newly diagnosed patients, persistent Graves' disease patients had lower TCR Shannon entropy and fewer highly expanded clones, which suggests clonal expansion. TRBV28, TRBJ1-2 and TRBJ2-5 were preferentially used in persistent disease, while TRBV20-1 and TRBJ2-1 were favored in newly diagnosed disease. The study examined only peripheral blood because the primary lesion, thyroid tissue, could not be accessed. Patients with persistent disease shared more public clonotypes (about 2,900) than newly diagnosed patients did (966).

Receptor libraries were prepared by multiplex PCR. Sequenced using an Illumina HiSeq 4000. iRepertoire HTBI primers and Arm-PCR amplification of CDR3 regions were used to construct TCR beta libraries. Before sequencing, the PCR products underwent gel purification. For the original study's pipeline: Gene usage analysis of CDR3 amino acid clonotypes used the approximately 56 TRBV and approximately 13 TRBJ segments found across samples. COPE and FqMerger were used to merge the filtered high-quality paired reads into contigs. Contigs were aligned with BLAST to IMGT TRBV, TRBD and TRBJ reference genes, and CDR3 was defined per IMGT. Highly expanded clones were defined as clonotypes with a frequency above 0.1%. Repertoire diversity was measured by Shannon entropy, and V-J evenness by the Gini coefficient. Public clonotypes were defined as clonotypes shared by more than one individual. TCRdb reprocessing: public reads trimmed at Q25 with fastp, clones called with MiXCR, in-frame beta chains kept. Identical CDR3 proteins give one entry, which carries the most common genes and DNA. The V and J calls and clone size are TCRdb's, not the authors'. This sample gives approximately 290,000 distinct CDR3 sequences in total; around 21% of them show up just once. Around three fifths of the sample is taken by the ten largest.

V trim: 3 bases; J trim: 0 bases; unmatched bases: 5. CDR3 length: 18 amino acids, cysteine to phenylalanine. The retained sequence is limited to the CDR3, 54 bases, with the frame set at the first base. CDR1 and CDR2 are read off the germline V gene as MDHEN and SYDVKM. This clonotype has ten or more counts. No cognate antigen has been identified for it. There are no base qualities to consult, and no much larger clone falls within one base. In light of the paper, this sample's time point label describes: persistent/refractory GD, antithyroid drugs over 5 years with positive TRAb. For both TCR sequencing and RNA sequencing, RNA was extracted from PBMCs in TRIzol. The diagnosis of Graves' disease followed American Thyroid Association guidelines. Patients were recruited from an endocrinology department in Xi'an, China. Each patient gave 9 to 10 milliliters of peripheral blood, collected in an EDTA anticoagulant tube. PBMCs were isolated by Ficoll Paque Plus density gradient separation without further T cell sorting. RNA quality was checked with an Agilent 2100 Bioanalyzer and agarose gel, and concentration with a NanoDrop 2000.

The chain employs TRBV28 and TRBJ2-4; 13 middle bases align to TRBD2. This sequence originates from a female donor with Graves disease. Material: peripheral blood mononuclear cells (PBMCs), obtained when the disease was refractory, from a patient treated with antithyroid drugs. The CDR3 protein: CASSFGTSGTLAKNIQYF. The DNA sequence follows: TGTGCCAGCAGTTTCGGGACTAGCGGGACTCTAGCCAAAAACATTCAGTACTTC.